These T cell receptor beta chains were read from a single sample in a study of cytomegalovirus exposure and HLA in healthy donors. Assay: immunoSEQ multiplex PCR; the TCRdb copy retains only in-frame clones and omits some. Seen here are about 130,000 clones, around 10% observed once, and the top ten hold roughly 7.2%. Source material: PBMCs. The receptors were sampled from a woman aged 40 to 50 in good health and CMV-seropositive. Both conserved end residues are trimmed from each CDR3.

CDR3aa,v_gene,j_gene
ASSVNRDGEQY,TRBV5-6,TRBJ2-7
ASSVGTGENFGELF,TRBV9,TRBJ2-2
ASSDGQGEETQY,TRBV2,TRBJ2-5
ASSLLGTIPWGYT,TRBV27,TRBJ1-2
ASSHTWRGSPGNTIY,TRBV5-6,TRBJ1-3
ASSLGTSDTGELF,TRBV5-1,TRBJ2-2
ASSLTVFQETQY,TRBV14,TRBJ2-5
ASSQVIGFGSTQY,TRBV4-3,TRBJ2-3
ASTTGTVSYNEQF,TRBV2,TRBJ2-1
ASSIDRLPPGQNPIMNTEAF,TRBV19,TRBJ1-1
ASSLDREGQQPQH,TRBV4-3,TRBJ1-5
ASSTQPGQEDQETQY,TRBV9,TRBJ2-5
ASSLGYRLDTEAF,TRBV7-2,TRBJ1-1
ATSRDRGRTEAF,TRBV15,TRBJ1-1
ASSLWGGYEQY,TRBV5-6,TRBJ2-7
ASSLGTGNTYEQY,TRBV5-6,TRBJ2-7
ASSYSNTGTDTQY,TRBV6-5,TRBJ2-3
ASSSRQGQREKLF,TRBV7-9,TRBJ1-4
ASSFTGTGGRGEQF,TRBV7-2,TRBJ2-1
SALAGQDTQY,TRBV29-1,TRBJ2-3
ASSLLDTILTEAF,TRBV18,TRBJ1-1
ASRGDSRYEQY,TRBV6-1,TRBJ2-7
ASSQTAVNTEAF,TRBV18,TRBJ1-1
ASSATSGGYNEQF,TRBV2,TRBJ2-1
ASRGGFETGELF,TRBV6-1,TRBJ2-2
ASSSQGGGSNYEQY,TRBV7-3,TRBJ2-7
ASSLVGTGIDEQY,TRBV5-1,TRBJ2-7
ASSLNFRETEAF,TRBV7-2,TRBJ1-1
ASSMTGGKNGYT,TRBV6-5,TRBJ1-2
ASSMTGYGYT,TRBV27,TRBJ1-2
ASGLDSAGIQY,TRBV9,TRBJ2-4
ASSLTGMSYEQY,TRBV5-8,TRBJ2-7
ASSFERGGETQY,TRBV5-4,TRBJ2-5
ASSLFGQGVRGYT,TRBV7-9,TRBJ1-2
SVNRAGKPEAF,TRBV29-1,TRBJ1-1
AIRAGSGQPQH,TRBV10-3,TRBJ1-5
ASQTEYSNQPQH,TRBV6-1,TRBJ1-5
ASRPTLAGSTDTQY,TRBV4-2,TRBJ2-3
ASSAQGVGLSQPQH,TRBV2,TRBJ1-5
ASSRWSETQY,TRBV14,TRBJ2-5
ASSLLAGADTGELF,TRBV5-1,TRBJ2-2
SVGVGVNTEAF,TRBV29-1,TRBJ1-1
SHVEQY,TRBV29-1,TRBJ2-7
ASSLGGRSYNEQF,TRBV5-4,TRBJ2-1
ASSPRGSTGGEAF,TRBV5-1,TRBJ1-1
AAGAYEQY,TRBV27,TRBJ2-7
ASTRDGGASETQY,TRBV7-6,TRBJ2-5
ASSQEWWGQYEKLF,TRBV4-3,TRBJ1-4
ASSFGGGGPYNEQF,TRBV9,TRBJ2-1
ASTQGFYNEQF,TRBV2,TRBJ2-1
ASSPTSGRAGELF,TRBV4-1,TRBJ2-2